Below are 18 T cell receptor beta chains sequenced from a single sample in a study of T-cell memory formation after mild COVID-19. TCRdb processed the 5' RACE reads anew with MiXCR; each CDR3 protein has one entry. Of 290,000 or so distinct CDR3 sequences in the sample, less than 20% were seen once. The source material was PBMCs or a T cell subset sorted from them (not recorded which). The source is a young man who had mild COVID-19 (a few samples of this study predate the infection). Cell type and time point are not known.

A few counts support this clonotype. Here the CDR3 reads CASRGGADTQYF. CDR3 bases: TGCGCCAGCAGGGGAGGGGCAGATACGCAGTATTTT. The chain is built from TRBV5-1 and TRBJ2-3; TRBD2 agrees at 7 bases. V trimming: 5 bases; J trimming: 4 bases; junction bases outside the gene matches: 1. Germline CDR1 and CDR2: SGHRS and YFSETQ. The CDR3 is 12 residues long.

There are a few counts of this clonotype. The CDR3 spells CSAGPQGAIVETQYF. CDR3 DNA: TGCAGTGCTGGGCCTCAGGGGGCGATCGTAGAGACCCAGTACTTC. The chain uses TRBV20-1 and TRBJ2-5, with TRBD1 matching 8 bases. This CDR3 contains 15 residues. V lost 5 bases to trimming and J lost 4 bases; unmatched junction nucleotides: 12. CDR1 and CDR2 (germline): DFQATT, SNEGSKA (reference sequence).

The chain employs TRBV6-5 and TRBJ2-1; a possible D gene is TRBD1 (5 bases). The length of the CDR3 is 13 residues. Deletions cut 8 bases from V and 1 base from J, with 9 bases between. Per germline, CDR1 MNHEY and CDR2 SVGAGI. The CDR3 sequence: CASAPGSYNEQFF. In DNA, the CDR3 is TGTGCCAGCGCACCAGGGTCCTACAATGAGCAGTTCTTC.

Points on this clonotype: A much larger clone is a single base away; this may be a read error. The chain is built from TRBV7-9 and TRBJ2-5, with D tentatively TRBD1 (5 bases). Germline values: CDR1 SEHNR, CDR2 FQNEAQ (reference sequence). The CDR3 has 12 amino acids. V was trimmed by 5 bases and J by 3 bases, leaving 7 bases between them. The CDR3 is CASSDSEETQYF. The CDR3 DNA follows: TGTGCCAGCAGCGACAGTGAAGAGACCCAGTACTTC. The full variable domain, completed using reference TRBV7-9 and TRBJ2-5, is DTGVSQNPRHKITKRGQNVTFRCDPISEHNRLYWYRQTLGQGPEFLTYFQNEAQLEKSRLLSDRFSAERPKGSFSTLEIQRTEQGDSAMYLCASSDSEETQYFGPGTRLLVL.

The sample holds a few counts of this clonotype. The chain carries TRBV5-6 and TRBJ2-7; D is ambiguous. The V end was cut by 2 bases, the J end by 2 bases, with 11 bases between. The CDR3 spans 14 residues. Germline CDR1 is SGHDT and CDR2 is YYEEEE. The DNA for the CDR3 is TGTGCCAGCAGCTTTAGAGGACGACCCTACGAGCAGTACGTC. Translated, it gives CASSFRGRPYEQYV.

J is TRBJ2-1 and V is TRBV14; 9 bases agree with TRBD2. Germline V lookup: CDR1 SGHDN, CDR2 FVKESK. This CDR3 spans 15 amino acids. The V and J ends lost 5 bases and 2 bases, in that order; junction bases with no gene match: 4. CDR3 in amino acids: CASSGLAPTYNEQFF. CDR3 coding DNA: TGTGCCAGCAGCGGACTAGCGCCAACCTACAATGAGCAGTTCTTC.

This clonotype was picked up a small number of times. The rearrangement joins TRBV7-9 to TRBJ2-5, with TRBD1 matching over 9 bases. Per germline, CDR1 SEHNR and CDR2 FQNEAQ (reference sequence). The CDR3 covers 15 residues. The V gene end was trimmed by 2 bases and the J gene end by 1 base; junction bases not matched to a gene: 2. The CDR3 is CASSLLDRGQETQYF. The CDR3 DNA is TGTGCCAGCAGCTTACTGGACAGGGGCCAAGAGACCCAGTACTTC.

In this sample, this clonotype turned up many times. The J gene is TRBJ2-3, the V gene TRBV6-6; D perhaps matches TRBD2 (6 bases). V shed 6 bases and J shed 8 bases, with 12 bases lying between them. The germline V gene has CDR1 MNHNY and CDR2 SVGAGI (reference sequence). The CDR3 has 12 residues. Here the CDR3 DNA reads TGTGCCAGCAGCCACAACGGGGGTACGCAGTATTTT. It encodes CASSHNGGTQYF.

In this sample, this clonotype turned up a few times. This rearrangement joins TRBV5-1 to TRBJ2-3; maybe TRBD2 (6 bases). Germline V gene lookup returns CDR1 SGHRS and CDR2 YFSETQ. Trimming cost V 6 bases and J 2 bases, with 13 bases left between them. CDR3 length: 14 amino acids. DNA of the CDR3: TGCGCCAGCATAGACGGGGGTGACACAGATACGCAGTATTTT. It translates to CASIDGGDTDTQYF.

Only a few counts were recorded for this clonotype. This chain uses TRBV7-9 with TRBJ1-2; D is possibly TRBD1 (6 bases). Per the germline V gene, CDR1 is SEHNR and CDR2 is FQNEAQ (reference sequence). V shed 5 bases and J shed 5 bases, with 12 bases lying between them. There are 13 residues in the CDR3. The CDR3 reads CASSPGQSYGYTF. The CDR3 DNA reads TGTGCCAGCAGCCCCGGACAGTCTTATGGCTACACCTTC.

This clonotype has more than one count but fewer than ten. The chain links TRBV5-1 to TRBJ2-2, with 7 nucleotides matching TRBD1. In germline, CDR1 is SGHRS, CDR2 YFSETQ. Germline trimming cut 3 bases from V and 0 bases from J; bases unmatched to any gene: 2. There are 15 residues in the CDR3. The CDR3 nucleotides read TGCGCCAGCAGCTGGGGGACAGCGAACACCGGGGAGCTGTTTTTT. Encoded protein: CASSWGTANTGELFF.

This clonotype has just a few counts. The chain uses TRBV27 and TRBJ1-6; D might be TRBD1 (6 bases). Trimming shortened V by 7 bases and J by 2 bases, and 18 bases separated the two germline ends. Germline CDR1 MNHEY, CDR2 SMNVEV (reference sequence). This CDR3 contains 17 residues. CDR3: CASNAGGSGPYNSPLHF. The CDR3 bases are TGTGCCAGCAACGCCGGGGGCTCAGGACCCTATAATTCACCCCTCCACTTT.

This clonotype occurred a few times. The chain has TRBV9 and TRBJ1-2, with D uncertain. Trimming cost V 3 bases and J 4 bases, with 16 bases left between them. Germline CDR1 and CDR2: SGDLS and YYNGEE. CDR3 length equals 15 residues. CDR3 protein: CASSEPLGGPYGYTF. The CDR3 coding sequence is TGTGCCAGCAGCGAACCCCTTGGAGGGCCCTATGGCTACACCTTC. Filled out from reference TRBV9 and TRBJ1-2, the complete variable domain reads DSGVTQTPKHLITATGQRVTLRCSPRSGDLSVYWYQQSLDQGLQFLIQYYNGEERAKGNILERFSAQQFPDLHSELNLSSLELGDSALYFCASSEPLGGPYGYTFGSGTRLTVV.

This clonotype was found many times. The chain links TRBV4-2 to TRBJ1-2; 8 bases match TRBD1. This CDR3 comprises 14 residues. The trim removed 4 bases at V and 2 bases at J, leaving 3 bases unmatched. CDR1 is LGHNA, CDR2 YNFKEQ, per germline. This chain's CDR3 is CASSPGTGNYGYTF. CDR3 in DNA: TGTGCCAGCAGCCCCGGGACAGGAAACTATGGCTACACCTTC.

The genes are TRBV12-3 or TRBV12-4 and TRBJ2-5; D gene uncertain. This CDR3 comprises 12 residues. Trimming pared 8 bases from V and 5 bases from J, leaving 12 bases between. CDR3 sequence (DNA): TGTGCCAGCCGAGGCTCCAGCGAGACCCAGTACTTC. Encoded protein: CASRGSSETQYF.

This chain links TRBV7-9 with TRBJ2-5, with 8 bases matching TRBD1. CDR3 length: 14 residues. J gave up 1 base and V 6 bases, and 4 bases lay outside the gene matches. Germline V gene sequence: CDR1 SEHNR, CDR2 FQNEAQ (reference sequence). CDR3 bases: TGTGCCAGCAGACCTCAGGGGGCCCAAGAGACCCAGTACTTC. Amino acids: CASRPQGAQETQYF. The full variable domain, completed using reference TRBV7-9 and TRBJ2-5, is DTGVSQNPRHKITKRGQNVTFRCDPISEHNRLYWYRQTLGQGPEFLTYFQNEAQLEKSRLLSDRFSAERPKGSFSTLEIQRTEQGDSAMYLCASRPQGAQETQYFGPGTRLLVL.

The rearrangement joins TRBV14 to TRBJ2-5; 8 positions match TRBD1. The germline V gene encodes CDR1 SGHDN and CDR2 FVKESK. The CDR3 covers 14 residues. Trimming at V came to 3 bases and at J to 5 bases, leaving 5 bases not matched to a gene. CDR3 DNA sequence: TGTGCCAGCAGCCAGATGACAGGGGTCGAGACCCAGTACTTC. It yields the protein CASSQMTGVETQYF.

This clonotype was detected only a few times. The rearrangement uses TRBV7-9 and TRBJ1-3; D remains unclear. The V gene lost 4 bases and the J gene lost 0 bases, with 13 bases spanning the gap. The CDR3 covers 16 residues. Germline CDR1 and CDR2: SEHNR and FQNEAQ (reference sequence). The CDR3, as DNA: TGTGCCAGCAGCTCCATCCGGGGAGCCTCTGGAAACACCATATATTTT. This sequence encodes CASSSIRGASGNTIYF.